This T cell receptor beta chain was retrieved from a study of shared clonotypes between healthy human individuals. Study as a whole: The cohort comprised a couple of women and a few men. Their ages spanned 18 to 49 years. General observations from the study: In general, naive subsets displayed greater estimated richness than memory subsets did.

Source study methods: Junction-only immunoSEQ sequences carried no quality scores, so filtering differed. Method: immunoSEQ multiplex PCR; TCRdb's copy keeps in-frame clones and lacks some. V and J calls and clone size are those listed in that table; D and trimming were worked out from the DNA. The repertoire has a few million clones, 85% to 95% of them found once; the top ten carry about 0.13%. With 7 bases removed from V and 5 bases from J, the gap between germline ends came to 18 bases. In germline, CDR1 is SGDLS, CDR2 YYNGEE. This CDR3 region has 14 residues. A remark on this clone: Antigen specificity is unknown.

Sequenced sample: naive CD4+ T cells sorted from blood. Subset described: CD45RA+ positively selected. This clonotype was obtained from a young man in good health. The rearrangement joins TRBV9 to TRBJ2-5; D is ambiguous. CDR3 sequence reads: CASSQVALGETQYF. CDR3 bases: TGTGCCAGCTCCCAGGTAGCCCTGGGCGAGACCCAGTACTTC.